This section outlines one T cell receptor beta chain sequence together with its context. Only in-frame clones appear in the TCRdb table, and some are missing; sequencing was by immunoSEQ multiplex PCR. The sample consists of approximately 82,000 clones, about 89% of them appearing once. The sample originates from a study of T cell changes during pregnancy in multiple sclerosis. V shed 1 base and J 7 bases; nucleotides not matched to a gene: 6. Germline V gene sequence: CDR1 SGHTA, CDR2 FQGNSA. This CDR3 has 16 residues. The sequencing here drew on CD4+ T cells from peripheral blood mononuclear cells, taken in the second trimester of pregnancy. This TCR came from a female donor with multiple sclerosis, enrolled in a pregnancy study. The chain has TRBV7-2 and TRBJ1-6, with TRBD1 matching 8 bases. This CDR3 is CASSLVWNRGNSPLHF. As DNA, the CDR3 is TGTGCCAGCAGCTTAGTATGGAACAGGGGGAATTCACCCCTCCACTTT.